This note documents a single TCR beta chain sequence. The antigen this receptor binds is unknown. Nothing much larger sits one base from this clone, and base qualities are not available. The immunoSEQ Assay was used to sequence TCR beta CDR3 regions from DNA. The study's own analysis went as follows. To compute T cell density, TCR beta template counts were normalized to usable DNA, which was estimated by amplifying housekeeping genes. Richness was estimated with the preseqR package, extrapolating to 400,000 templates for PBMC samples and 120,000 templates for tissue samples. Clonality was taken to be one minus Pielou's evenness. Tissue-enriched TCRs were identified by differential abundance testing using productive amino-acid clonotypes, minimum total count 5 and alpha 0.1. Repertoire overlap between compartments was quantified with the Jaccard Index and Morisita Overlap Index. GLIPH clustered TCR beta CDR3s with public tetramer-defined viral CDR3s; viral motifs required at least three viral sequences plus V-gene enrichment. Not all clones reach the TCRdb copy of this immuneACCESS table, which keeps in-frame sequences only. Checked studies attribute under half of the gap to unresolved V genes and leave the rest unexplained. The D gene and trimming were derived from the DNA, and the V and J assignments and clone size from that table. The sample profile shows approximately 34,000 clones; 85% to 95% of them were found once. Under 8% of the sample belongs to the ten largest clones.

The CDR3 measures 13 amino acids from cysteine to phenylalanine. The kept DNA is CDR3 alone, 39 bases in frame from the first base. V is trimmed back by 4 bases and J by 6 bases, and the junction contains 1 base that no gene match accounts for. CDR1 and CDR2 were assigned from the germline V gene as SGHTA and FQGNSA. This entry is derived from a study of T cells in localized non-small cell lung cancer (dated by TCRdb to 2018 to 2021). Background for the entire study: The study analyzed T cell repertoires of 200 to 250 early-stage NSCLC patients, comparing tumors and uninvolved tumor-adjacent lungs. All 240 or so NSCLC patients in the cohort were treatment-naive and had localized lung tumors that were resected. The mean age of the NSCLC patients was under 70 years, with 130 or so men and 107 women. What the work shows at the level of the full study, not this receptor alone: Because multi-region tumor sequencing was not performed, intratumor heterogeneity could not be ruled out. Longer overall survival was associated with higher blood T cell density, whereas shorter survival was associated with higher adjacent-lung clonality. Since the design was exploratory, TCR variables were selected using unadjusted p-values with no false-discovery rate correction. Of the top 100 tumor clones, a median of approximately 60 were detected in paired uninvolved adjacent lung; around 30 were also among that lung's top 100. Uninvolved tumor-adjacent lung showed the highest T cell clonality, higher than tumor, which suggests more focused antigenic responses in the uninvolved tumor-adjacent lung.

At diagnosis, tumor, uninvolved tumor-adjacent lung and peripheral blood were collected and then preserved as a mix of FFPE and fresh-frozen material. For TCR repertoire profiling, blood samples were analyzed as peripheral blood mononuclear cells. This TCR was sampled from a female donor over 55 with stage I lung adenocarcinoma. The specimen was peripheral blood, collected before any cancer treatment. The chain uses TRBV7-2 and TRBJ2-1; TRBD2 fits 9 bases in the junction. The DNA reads TGTGCCAGCAGCTCGGGACTAGCCAATGAGCAGTTCTTC. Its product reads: CASSSGLANEQFF.